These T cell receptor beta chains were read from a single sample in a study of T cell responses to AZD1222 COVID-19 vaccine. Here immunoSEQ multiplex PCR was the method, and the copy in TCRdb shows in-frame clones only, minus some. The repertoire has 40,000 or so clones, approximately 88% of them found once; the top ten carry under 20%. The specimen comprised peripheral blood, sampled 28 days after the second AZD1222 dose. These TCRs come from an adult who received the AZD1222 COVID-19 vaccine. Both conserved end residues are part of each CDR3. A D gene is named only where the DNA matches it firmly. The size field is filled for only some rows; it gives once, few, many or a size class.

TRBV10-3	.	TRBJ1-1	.	CAIRPDSNTEAFF	TGTGCCATCAGGCCAGATTCGAACACTGAAGCTTTCTTT
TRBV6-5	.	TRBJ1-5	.	CASSRVSNQPQHF	TGTGCCAGCAGCCGTGTTAGCAATCAGCCCCAGCATTTT
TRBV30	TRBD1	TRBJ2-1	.	CAWVPGTAAYNEQFF	TGTGCCTGGGTCCCAGGGACAGCGGCCTACAATGAGCAGTTCTTC
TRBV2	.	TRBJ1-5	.	CATRQEDQPQHF	TGTGCCACCCGACAAGAGGATCAGCCCCAGCATTTT
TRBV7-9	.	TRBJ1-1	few	CASSPTGNTEAFF	TGTGCCAGCAGTCCGACTGGGAACACTGAAGCTTTCTTT
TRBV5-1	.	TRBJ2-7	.	CASQLTGGTYEQYF	TGCGCCAGCCAATTAACGGGGGGCACCTACGAGCAGTACTTC
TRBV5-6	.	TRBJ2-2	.	CASSFKGTGELFF	TGTGCCAGCAGCTTCAAGGGCACCGGGGAGCTGTTTTTT
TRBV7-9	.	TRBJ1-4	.	CASRNGEKLFF	TGTGCCAGCAGAAACGGCGAAAAACTGTTTTTT
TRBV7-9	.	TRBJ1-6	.	CASSRGANSPLHF	TGTGCCAGCAGCCGGGGGGCTAATTCACCCCTCCACTTT
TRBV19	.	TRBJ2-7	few	CASSRNKDDYEQYF	TGTGCCAGTAGCCGTAACAAGGACGATTACGAGCAGTACTTC
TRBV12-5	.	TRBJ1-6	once	CASGLVIGSPLHF	TGTGCTAGTGGTTTGGTAATAGGGTCACCCCTCCACTTT
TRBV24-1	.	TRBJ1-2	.	CATSLENYGYTF	TGTGCCACCAGCTTGGAAAACTATGGCTACACCTTC
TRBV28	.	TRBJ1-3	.	CAVADSFSGNTIYF	TGTGCCGTAGCCGACAGCTTCTCTGGAAACACCATATATTTT
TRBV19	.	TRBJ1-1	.	CASSRVPGNTEAFF	TGTGCCAGTAGTAGGGTTCCGGGGAACACTGAAGCTTTCTTT
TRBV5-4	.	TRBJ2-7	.	CASRLDPGTEYEQYF	TGTGCCAGCAGACTCGACCCGGGAACTGAGTACGAGCAGTACTTC
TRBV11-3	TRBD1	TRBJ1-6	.	CASSSGTARSPLHF	TGTGCCAGCAGCAGCGGGACAGCCAGGTCACCCCTCCACTTT
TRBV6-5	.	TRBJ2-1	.	CAIFPEGPLNEQFF	TGTGCCATTTTTCCGGAGGGACCACTAAATGAGCAGTTCTTC
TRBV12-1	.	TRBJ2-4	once	CASPPLMRAIQYF	TGTGCCAGCCCCCCCCTAATGCGGGCCATTCAGTACTTC
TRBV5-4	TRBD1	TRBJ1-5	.	CASSRDRVRQPQHF	TGTGCCAGCAGCCGGGACAGGGTAAGGCAGCCCCAGCATTTT
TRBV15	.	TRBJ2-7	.	CATSRDSYEQYF	TGTGCCACCAGCAGAGACTCCTACGAGCAGTACTTC
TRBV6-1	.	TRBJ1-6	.	CASSEQDGSPLHF	TGTGCCAGCAGTGAACAGGACGGTTCACCCCTCCACTTT
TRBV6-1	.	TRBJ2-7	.	CASSETGTEYEQYF	TGTGCCAGCAGTGAAACTGGGACTGAATACGAGCAGTACTTC
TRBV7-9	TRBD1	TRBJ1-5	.	CASSRGQEAGNQPQHF	TGTGCCAGCAGCAGAGGACAGGAGGCGGGCAATCAGCCCCAGCATTTT
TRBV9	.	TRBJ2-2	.	CASSVVGASTGELFF	TGTGCCAGCAGCGTAGTAGGGGCGAGCACCGGGGAGCTGTTTTTT
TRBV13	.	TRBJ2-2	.	CASSKRDRKPRELFF	TGTGCCAGCAGTAAACGAGACAGGAAACCCCGGGAGCTGTTTTTT
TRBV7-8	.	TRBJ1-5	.	CASSARWEEWGNQPQHF	TGTGCCAGCAGCGCACGGTGGGAGGAGTGGGGCAATCAGCCCCAGCATTTT
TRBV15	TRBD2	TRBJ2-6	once	CATSRDLADSGANVLTF	TGTGCCACCAGCAGAGACCTAGCGGACTCTGGGGCCAACGTCCTGACTTTC
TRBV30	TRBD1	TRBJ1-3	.	CAWSVWTGGNTIYF	TGTGCCTGGAGTGTATGGACAGGTGGAAACACCATATATTTT
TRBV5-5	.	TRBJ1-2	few	CASSLEDRRTNYGYTF	TGTGCCAGCAGCTTGGAAGACAGGAGAACTAACTATGGCTACACCTTC
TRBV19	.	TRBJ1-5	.	CASRALNQPQHF	TGTGCCAGTAGGGCCCTTAATCAGCCCCAGCATTTT
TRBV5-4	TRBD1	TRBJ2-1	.	CASSLPGQGSNEQFF	TGTGCCAGCAGCCTTCCGGGACAGGGGTCCAATGAGCAGTTCTTC
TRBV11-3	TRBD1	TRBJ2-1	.	CASSPRDRYNEQFF	TGTGCCAGCAGCCCCCGGGACAGGTACAATGAGCAGTTCTTC
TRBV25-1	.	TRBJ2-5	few	CASSLKETQYF	TGTGCCAGCAGTCTCAAGGAGACCCAGTACTTC
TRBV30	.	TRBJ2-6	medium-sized	CAWTLAGVTGANVLTF	TGTGCCTGGACCCTCGCCGGGGTTACTGGGGCCAACGTCCTGACTTTC
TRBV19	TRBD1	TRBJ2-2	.	CAITTGGTGELFF	TGTGCCATCACCACAGGGGGCACCGGGGAGCTGTTTTTT